The clone carrying this TCR beta chain occurred a few times. Its antigen is unknown. Germline values: CDR1 MNHEY, CDR2 SVGEGT. The CDR3 totals 16 residues. V shed 6 bases and J 6 bases; nucleotides not matched to a gene: 9. TCRdb ran MiXCR on the reads and lists one entry per CDR3 protein. The repertoire holds some 900,000 distinct CDR3 sequences, with around a third as singletons. This sample is part of a study of T cell repertoires in cytomegalovirus infection. Study-level information: Recently described HLA-C-restricted plus well-studied HLA-B-restricted CMV epitopes were used. Matching HLA type, along with CMV infection, was indicated by public TCR beta signatures. Study findings and constraints: Accumulated public TCR beta family frequency recognized individuals carrying CMV together with the relevant HLA. Dominating the ex vivo response were TCR beta clonotypes that were CMV-specific and HLA-C-restricted.

The V call is TRBV6-2 or TRBV6-3, the J call TRBJ2-1; 12 bases line up with TRBD2. This TCR came from a human donor in good health (CMV status not recorded). Some clones in this sample may be carry-over from other donors' samples. The specimen was cultured CD8+ T cells from PBMCs, collected from culture after CMV antigen stimulation. CDR3 sequence: CASRPPTSGGTNEQFF. The CDR3 DNA reads TGTGCCAGCAGACCTCCCACTAGCGGGGGGACCAATGAGCAGTTCTTC.